Given below is one TCR beta chain in context. The data are from a study of blood T cell repertoires in COVID-19. Study-wide background: Sources were T cells, B-cell-depleted T cells, or PBMCs; the material itself was cDNA or gDNA.

The CDR3 is 17 residues long. Looked up from germline, CDR1 is LNHDA and CDR2 is SQIVND (reference sequence). J gave up 0 bases and V 6 bases, and 7 bases lay outside the gene matches. The protocol was immunoSEQ multiplex PCR, while the TCRdb copy is restricted to in-frame clones and leaves out a portion. This table holds 110,000 to 150,000 clones, approximately 84% found once. The gene calls are TRBV19 and TRBJ2-6; 8 nucleotides line up with TRBD1. The source material was peripheral blood. This clonotype was obtained from a human donor in a cohort sampled during active COVID-19. CDR3 sequence reads: CASSKTGVSSGANVLTF. The CDR3 DNA reads TGTGCCAGTAGCAAGACAGGGGTTAGCTCTGGGGCCAACGTCCTGACTTTC. The full variable domain, rest sourced from reference TRBV19 and TRBJ2-6, is DGGITQSPKYLFRKEGQNVTLSCEQNLNHDAMYWYRQDPGQGLRLIYYSQIVNDFQKGDIAEGYSVSREKKESFPLTVTSAQKNPTAFYLCASSKTGVSSGANVLTFGAGSRLTVL.